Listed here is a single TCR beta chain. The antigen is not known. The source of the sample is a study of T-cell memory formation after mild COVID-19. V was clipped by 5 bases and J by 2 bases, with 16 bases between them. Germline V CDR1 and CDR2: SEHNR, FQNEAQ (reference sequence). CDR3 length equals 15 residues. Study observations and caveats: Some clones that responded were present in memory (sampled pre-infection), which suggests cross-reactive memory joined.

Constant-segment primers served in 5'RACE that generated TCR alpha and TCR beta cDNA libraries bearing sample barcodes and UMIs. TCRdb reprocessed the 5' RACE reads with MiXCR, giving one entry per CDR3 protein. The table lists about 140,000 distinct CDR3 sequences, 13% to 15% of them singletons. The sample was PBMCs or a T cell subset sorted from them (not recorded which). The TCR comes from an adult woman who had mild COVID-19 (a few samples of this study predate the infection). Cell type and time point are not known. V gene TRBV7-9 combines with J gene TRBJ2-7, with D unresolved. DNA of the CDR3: TGTGCCAGCAGCGAGAAACGTACACAAACCTACGAGCAGTACTTC. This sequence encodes CASSEKRTQTYEQYF. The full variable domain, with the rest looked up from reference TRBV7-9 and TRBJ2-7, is DTGVSQNPRHKITKRGQNVTFRCDPISEHNRLYWYRQTLGQGPEFLTYFQNEAQLEKSRLLSDRFSAERPKGSFSTLEIQRTEQGDSAMYLCASSEKRTQTYEQYFGPGTRLTVT.